This T cell receptor beta chain was captured by sequencing in a study of blood T cell repertoires in COVID-19. Per the germline V gene, CDR1 is LNHDA and CDR2 is SQIVND (reference sequence). This CDR3 is built from 16 residues. V shed 2 bases, J shed 1 base, and the junction held 3 bases outside the gene matches. Assay used: immunoSEQ multiplex PCR; TCRdb lists only in-frame clones, some missing. The sample holds 98,000 or so clones, 70% to 90% seen once. The sequence derives from a human donor in a cohort sampled during active COVID-19. The sequenced sample consisted of peripheral blood. The rearrangement links TRBV19 to TRBJ2-2, with TRBD1 matching 8 bases. Here the CDR3 DNA reads TGTGCCAGTAGTATATTCGGGACAGGGAACACCGGGGAGCTGTTTTTT. Translation gives CASSIFGTGNTGELFF.